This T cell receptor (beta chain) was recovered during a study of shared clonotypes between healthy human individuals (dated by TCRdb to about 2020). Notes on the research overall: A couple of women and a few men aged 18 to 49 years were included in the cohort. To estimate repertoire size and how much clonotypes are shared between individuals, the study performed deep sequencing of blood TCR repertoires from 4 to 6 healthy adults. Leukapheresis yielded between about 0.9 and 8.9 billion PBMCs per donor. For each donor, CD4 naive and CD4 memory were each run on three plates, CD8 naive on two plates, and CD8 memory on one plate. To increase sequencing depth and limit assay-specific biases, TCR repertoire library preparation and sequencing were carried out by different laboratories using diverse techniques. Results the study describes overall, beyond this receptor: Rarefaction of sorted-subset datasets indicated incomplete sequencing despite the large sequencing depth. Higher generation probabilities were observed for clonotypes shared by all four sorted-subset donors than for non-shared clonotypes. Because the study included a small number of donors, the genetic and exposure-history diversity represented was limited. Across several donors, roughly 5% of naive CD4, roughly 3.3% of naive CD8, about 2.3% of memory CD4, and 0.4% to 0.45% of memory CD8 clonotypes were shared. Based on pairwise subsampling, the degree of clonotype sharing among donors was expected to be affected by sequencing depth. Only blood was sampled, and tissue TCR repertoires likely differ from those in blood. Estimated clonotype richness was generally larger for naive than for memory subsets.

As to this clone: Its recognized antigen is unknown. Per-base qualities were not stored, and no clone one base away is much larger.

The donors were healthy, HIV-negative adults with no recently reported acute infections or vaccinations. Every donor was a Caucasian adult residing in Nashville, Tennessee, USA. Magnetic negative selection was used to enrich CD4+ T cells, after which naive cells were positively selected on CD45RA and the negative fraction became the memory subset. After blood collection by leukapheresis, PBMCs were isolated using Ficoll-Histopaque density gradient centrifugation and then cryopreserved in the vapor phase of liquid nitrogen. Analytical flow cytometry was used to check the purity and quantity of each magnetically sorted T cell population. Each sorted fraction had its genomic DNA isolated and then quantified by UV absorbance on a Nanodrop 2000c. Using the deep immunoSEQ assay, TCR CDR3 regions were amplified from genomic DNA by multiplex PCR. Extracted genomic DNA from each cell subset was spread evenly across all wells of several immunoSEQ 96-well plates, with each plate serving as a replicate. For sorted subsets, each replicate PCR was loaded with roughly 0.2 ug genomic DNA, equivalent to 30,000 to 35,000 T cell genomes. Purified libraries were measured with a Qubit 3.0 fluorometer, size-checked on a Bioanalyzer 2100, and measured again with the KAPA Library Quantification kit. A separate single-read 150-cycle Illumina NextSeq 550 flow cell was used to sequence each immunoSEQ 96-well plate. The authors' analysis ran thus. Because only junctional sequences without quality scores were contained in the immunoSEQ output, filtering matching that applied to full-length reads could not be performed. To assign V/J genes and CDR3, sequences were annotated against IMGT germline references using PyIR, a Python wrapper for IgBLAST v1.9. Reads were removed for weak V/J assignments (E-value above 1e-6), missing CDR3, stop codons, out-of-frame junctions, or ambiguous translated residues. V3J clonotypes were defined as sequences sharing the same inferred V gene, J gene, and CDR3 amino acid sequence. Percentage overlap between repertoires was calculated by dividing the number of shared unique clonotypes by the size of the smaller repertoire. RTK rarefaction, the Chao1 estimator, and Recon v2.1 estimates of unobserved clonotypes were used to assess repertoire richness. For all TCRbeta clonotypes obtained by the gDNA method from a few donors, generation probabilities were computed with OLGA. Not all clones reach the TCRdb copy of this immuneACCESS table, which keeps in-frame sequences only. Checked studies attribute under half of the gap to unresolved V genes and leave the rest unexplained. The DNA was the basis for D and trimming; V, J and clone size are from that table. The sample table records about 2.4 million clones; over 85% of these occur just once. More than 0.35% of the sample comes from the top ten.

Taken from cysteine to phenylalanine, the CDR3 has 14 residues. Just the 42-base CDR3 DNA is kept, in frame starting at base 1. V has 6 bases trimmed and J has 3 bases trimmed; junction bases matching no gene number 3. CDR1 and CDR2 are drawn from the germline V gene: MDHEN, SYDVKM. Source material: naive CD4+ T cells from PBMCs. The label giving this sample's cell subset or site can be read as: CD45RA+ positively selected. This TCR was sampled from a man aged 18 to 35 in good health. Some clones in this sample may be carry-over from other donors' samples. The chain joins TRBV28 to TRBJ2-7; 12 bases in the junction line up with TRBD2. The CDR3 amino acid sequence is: CASSLAGGFYEQYF. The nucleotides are TGTGCCAGCAGCCTAGCGGGAGGGTTCTACGAGCAGTACTTC.